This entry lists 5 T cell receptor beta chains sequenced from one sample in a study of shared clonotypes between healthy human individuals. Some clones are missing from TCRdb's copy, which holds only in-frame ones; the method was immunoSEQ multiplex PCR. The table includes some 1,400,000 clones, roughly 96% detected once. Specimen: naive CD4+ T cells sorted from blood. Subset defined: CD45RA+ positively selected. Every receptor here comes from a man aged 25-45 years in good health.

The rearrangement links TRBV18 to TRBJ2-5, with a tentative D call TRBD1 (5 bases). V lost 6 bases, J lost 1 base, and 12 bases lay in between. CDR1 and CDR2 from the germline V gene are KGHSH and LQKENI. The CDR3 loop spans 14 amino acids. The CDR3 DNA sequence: TGTGCCAGCTCGCAGGGCGCCCCCCAAGAGACCCAGTACTTC. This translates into CASSQGAPQETQYF. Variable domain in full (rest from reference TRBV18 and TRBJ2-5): NAGVMQNPRHLVRRRGQEARLRCSPMKGHSHVYWYRQLPEEGLKFMVYLQKENIIDESGMPKERFSAEFPKEGPSILRIQQVVRGDSAAYFCASSQGAPQETQYFGPGTRLLVL.

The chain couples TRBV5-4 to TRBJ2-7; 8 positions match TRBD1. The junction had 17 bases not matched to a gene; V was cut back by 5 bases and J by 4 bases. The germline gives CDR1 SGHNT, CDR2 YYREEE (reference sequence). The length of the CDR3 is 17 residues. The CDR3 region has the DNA TGTGCCAGCAGATCAGGGGGCGCCTTAGGAGGATCATACGAGCAGTACTTC. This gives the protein CASRSGGALGGSYEQYF.

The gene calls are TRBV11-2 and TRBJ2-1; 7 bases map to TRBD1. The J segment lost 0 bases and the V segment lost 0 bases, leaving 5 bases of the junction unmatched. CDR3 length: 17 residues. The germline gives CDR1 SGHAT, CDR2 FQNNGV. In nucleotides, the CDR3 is TGTGCCAGCAGCTTAGATATCGGACAGGCCTCCTACAATGAGCAGTTCTTC. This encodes CASSLDIGQASYNEQFF.

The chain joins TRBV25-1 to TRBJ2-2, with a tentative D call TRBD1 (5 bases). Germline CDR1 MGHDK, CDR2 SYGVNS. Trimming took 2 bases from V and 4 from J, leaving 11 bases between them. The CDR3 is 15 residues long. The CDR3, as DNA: TGTGCCAGCAGTGAACAGGACAAAATCACCGGGGAGCTGTTTTTT. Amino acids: CASSEQDKITGELFF.

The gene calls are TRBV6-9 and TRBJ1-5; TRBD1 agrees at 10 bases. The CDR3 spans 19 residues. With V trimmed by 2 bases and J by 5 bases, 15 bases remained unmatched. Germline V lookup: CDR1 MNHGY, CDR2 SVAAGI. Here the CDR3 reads CASSYADRGSSLPHQPQHF. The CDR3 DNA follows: TGTGCCAGCAGTTATGCGGACAGGGGGTCATCTTTGCCCCATCAGCCCCAGCATTTT.